This TCR beta chain was obtained from a study of tumor-infiltrating lymphocytes in primary liver carcinoma. Study summary: Read depth, roughly 3.5 to 8 million productive TCRbeta reads, did not differ significantly between tissues.

The CDR3 length is 13 residues. The V gene's germline CDR1 is LNHDA and CDR2 SQIVND (reference sequence). Germline DNA was also extracted, and blood RNA was taken from unsorted whole blood. Note on this clonotype: A junction end diverges from the germline sequence, so it may reflect a read error.

Constant-region priming of roughly 490 ng total RNA yielded TCR beta cDNA. Three nested multiplex PCR rounds, a slightly modified ARM-PCR, produced the libraries for TCR beta. The two initial PCR rounds, about 9 cycles each, used TRBV1-TRBV30 forward and C-beta reverse primers. One entry per CDR3 protein results from TCRdb running MiXCR on the multiplex PCR reads. This table has approximately 300,000 distinct CDR3 sequences, around three fifths appearing once. The source of this sequence is a man aged 40-55 years with primary liver carcinoma and hepatitis B virus infection. This chain links TRBV19 with TRBJ1-2; D ambiguous. Sequencing was performed on peripheral blood. CDR3 DNA sequence: TGTACCAGTGGGAGGATACCAGCCTATGGCTACACCTTC. Amino acid sequence: CTSGRIPAYGYTF.